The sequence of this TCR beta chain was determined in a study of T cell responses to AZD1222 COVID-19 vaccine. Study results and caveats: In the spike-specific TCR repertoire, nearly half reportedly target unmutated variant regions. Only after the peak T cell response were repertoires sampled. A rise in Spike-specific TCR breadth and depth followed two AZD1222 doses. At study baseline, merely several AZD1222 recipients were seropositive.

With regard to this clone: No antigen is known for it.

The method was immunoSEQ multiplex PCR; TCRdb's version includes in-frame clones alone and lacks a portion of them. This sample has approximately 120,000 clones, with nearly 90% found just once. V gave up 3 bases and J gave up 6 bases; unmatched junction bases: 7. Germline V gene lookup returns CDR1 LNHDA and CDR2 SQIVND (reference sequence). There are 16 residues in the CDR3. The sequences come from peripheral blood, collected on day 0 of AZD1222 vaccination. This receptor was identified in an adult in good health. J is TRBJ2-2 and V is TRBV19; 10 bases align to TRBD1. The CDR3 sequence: CASSIGTGALPGELFF. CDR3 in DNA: TGTGCCAGTAGTATCGGGACAGGGGCCCTCCCCGGGGAGCTGTTTTTT. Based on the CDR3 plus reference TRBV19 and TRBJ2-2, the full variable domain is DGGITQSPKYLFRKEGQNVTLSCEQNLNHDAMYWYRQDPGQGLRLIYYSQIVNDFQKGDIAEGYSVSREKKESFPLTVTSAQKNPTAFYLCASSIGTGALPGELFFGEGSRLTVL.